These 9 T cell receptor beta chains were all obtained from the same sample, sequenced in a study of cytomegalovirus exposure and HLA in healthy donors. Amplification used 60 Vbeta primers and 13 Jbeta primers. Clones were read by immunoSEQ multiplex PCR, and TCRdb kept only the in-frame ones, dropping some. The profile shows about 160,000 clones, around 81% of them singletons. The sequencing input was PBMCs. The receptors derive from a woman aged 45-60 years in good health and CMV-seronegative.

The chain is built from TRBV30 and TRBJ2-7; tentatively, D is TRBD2 (6 bases). Germline CDR1 GTSNPN, CDR2 SVGIG (reference sequence). Between the trimmed V and J ends, which lost 3 bases and 5 bases, there was a span of 11 bases. This CDR3 has 12 residues. CDR3 protein: CAWSSGGNEQYF. The DNA for the CDR3 is TGTGCCTGGAGCTCCGGGGGAAACGAGCAGTACTTC.

The rearrangement uses TRBV6-5 and TRBJ1-2, with TRBD1 identical over 8 bases. With V trimmed by 4 bases and J by 7 bases, 11 bases remained unmatched. The germline V gene has CDR1 MNHEY and CDR2 SVGAGI. This CDR3 comprises 15 residues. CDR3 sequence reads: CASSLAGQAQTGYTF. The CDR3 DNA follows: TGTGCCAGCAGTTTGGCGGGACAGGCTCAAACTGGCTACACCTTC.

This clone showed up just a few times. The chain couples TRBV5-6 to TRBJ1-1; no clear D gene. The V gene's germline CDR1 is SGHDT and CDR2 YYEEEE. The V gene lost 3 bases and the J gene lost 0 bases, with 15 bases spanning the gap. This CDR3 region has 16 residues. The CDR3 DNA follows: TGTGCCAGCAGCTCGTACCGGGTTTCGATGAACACTGAAGCTTTCTTT. Its translation is CASSSYRVSMNTEAFF. Based on the CDR3 plus reference TRBV5-6 and TRBJ1-1, the full variable domain is DAGVTQSPTHLIKTRGQQVTLRCSPKSGHDTVSWYQQALGQGPQFIFQYYEEEERQRGNFPDRFSGHQFPNYSSELNVNALLLGDSALYLCASSSYRVSMNTEAFFGQGTRLTVV.

The J gene is TRBJ1-2, the V gene TRBV11-2, with D perhaps matching TRBD1 (5 bases). Per the germline V gene, CDR1 is SGHAT and CDR2 is FQNNGV. V was clipped by 4 bases and J by 5 bases, with 8 bases between them. This CDR3 has 12 residues. CDR3 nucleotide sequence: TGTGCCAGCAGCTCGACAGTGTATGGCTACACCTTC. Translated, it gives CASSSTVYGYTF.

The chain joins TRBV9 to TRBJ2-3; 7 bases align to TRBD1. The CDR3 extends over 20 amino acids. The germline CDR1 and CDR2 sequences are SGDLS and YYNGEE. Trimming at V came to 4 bases and at J to 0 bases, leaving 20 bases not matched to a gene. CDR3 region: CASSSPLGTETCSSTDTQYF. The DNA of the CDR3 is TGTGCCAGCAGCTCCCCGCTTGGGACAGAAACTTGCTCTAGCACAGATACGCAGTATTTT.

For the CDR3, the DNA is TGCGCCAGCAGCCAAGAAAGCCGTACCGAGCAGTACTTC. Its protein is CASSQESRTEQYF. V is TRBV4-3 and J is TRBJ2-7; D is uncertain. Germline loops: CDR1 LGHNA, CDR2 YSLEER. The CDR3 has 13 residues. The V and J ends lost 0 bases and 6 bases respectively, with 9 bases between them.

This clone was seen a few times. V and J are TRBV11-3 and TRBJ2-2, with 10 bases that match TRBD2. Germline lookup yields CDR1 SGHNT and CDR2 YENEEA. This CDR3 comprises 19 residues. After removal of 3 bases from V and 1 base from J, the junction contained 11 bases not matched to a gene. The CDR3 DNA follows: TGTGCCAGCAGCTTGGGGATAGCGGGAGGTCGAGGGAACACCGGGGAGCTGTTTTTT. Amino acid sequence: CASSLGIAGGRGNTGELFF.

The chain couples TRBV5-6 to TRBJ2-5; unclear D gene. V was clipped by 0 bases and J by 2 bases, with 11 bases between them. The germline V gene encodes CDR1 SGHDT and CDR2 YYEEEE. There are 15 residues in the CDR3. The CDR3 protein is CASSLALRLQETQYF. CDR3 nucleotides: TGTGCCAGCAGCTTGGCCTTGCGGCTACAAGAGACCCAGTACTTC. Full variable domain (remainder filled in from reference TRBV5-6 and TRBJ2-5): DAGVTQSPTHLIKTRGQQVTLRCSPKSGHDTVSWYQQALGQGPQFIFQYYEEEERQRGNFPDRFSGHQFPNYSSELNVNALLLGDSALYLCASSLALRLQETQYFGPGTRLLVL.

The rearrangement joins TRBV28 to TRBJ2-7; 8 nucleotides align to TRBD1. The germline gives CDR1 MDHEN, CDR2 SYDVKM. The J segment lost 1 base and the V segment lost 4 bases, leaving 6 bases of the junction unmatched. This CDR3 region has 15 residues. DNA for the CDR3: TGTGCCAGCAGTTACCCCCAGGGGGCTTCCTACGAGCAGTACTTC. Encoded protein: CASSYPQGASYEQYF. Full variable domain (missing parts from reference TRBV28 and TRBJ2-7): DVKVTQSSRYLVKRTGEKVFLECVQDMDHENMFWYRQDPGLGLRLIYFSYDVKMKEKGDIPEGYSVSREKKERFSLILESASTNQTSMYLCASSYPQGASYEQYFGPGTRLTVT.